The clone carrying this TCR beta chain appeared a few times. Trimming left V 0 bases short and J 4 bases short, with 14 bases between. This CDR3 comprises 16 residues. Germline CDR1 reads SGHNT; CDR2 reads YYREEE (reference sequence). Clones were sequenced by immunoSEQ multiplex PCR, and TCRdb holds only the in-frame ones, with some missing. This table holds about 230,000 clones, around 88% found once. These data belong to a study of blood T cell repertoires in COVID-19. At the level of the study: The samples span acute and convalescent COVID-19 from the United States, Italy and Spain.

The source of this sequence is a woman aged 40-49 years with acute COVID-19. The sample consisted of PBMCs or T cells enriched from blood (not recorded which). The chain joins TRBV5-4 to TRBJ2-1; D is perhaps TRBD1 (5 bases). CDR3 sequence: CASSLARQPGYNEQFF. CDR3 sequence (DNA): TGTGCCAGCAGCTTGGCCCGACAGCCCGGGTACAATGAGCAGTTCTTC.